Listed below are T cell receptor beta chains from one sample, sequenced in a study of T cells in Graves' hyperthyroidism and ophthalmopathy. TCRdb called the multiplex PCR reads again in MiXCR, with one record for every CDR3 protein. The sample includes 400,000 to 600,000 distinct CDR3 sequences, roughly 16% of them seen just once. Sequenced sample: blood. These receptor sequences come from a woman aged 25 to 39 with Graves' ophthalmopathy. Each CDR3 is given with its conserved first and last residue. The D gene is left open where the match is weak. Where a row states a size, it is once, few, many or the class of an expanded clone; other rows omit it.

v_gene	j_gene	abundance	d_gene	CDR3aa	CDR3nt
TRBV7-9	TRBJ2-2	.	.	CASSHQAQNTGELFF	TGTGCCAGCAGCCACCAGGCCCAGAACACCGGGGAGCTGTTTTTT
TRBV5-1	TRBJ2-3	many	.	CASSETGWMTDTQYF	TGCGCCAGCAGCGAGACAGGATGGATGACAGATACGCAGTATTTT
TRBV7-2	TRBJ2-2	.	.	CASSLPGVAGELFF	TGTGCCAGCAGTCTCCCGGGAGTAGCCGGGGAGCTGTTTTTT
TRBV7-8	TRBJ1-1	many	.	CASSFKSTAQAFF	TGTGCCAGCAGCTTCAAGTCGACAGCACAAGCTTTCTTT
TRBV7-2	TRBJ1-3	.	.	CASSLAVQHSGNTIYF	TGTGCCAGCAGCTTAGCGGTACAGCACTCTGGAAACACCATATATTTT
TRBV20-1	TRBJ2-3	many	.	CSARDGDRGAHPQYF	TGCAGTGCTAGAGATGGCGACCGGGGAGCTCATCCGCAGTATTTT
TRBV6-2/TRBV6-3	TRBJ2-1	many	TRBD2	CASSQGWTGLAGGDEQFF	TGTGCCAGCAGTCAGGGATGGACGGGACTAGCGGGAGGTGATGAGCAGTTCTTC
TRBV7-9	TRBJ2-1	many	.	CASSFSGTGEQFF	TGTGCCAGCAGCTTTAGTGGGACCGGTGAGCAGTTCTTC
TRBV27	TRBJ2-2	.	TRBD2	CASSFSGSPTGELFF	TGTGCCAGCAGTTTTAGCGGGAGTCCCACCGGGGAGCTGTTTTTT
TRBV5-1	TRBJ2-1	.	.	CASSYTGGEQFF	TGCGCCAGCAGCTACACAGGCGGTGAGCAGTTCTTC
TRBV6-1	TRBJ1-2	.	.	CASSTTWQETPHTF	TGTGCCAGCAGTACGACTTGGCAGGAGACGCCTCACACCTTC
TRBV2	TRBJ2-2	many	.	CASKVRVASGELFF	TGTGCCAGCAAGGTCAGGGTGGCCTCCGGGGAGCTGTTTTTT
TRBV6-5	TRBJ2-1	many	TRBD2	CASSYSVTSGYNEQFF	TGTGCCAGCAGTTACTCCGTGACTAGCGGGTACAATGAGCAGTTCTTC
TRBV20-1	TRBJ1-5	many	TRBD1	CSARRLTGDFDQPQHF	TGCAGTGCTAGACGCCTCACAGGGGACTTCGATCAGCCCCAGCATTTT
TRBV18	TRBJ1-1	many	TRBD1	CASSPNTGETEAFF	TGTGCCAGCTCACCCAATACAGGGGAAACTGAAGCTTTCTTT
TRBV2	TRBJ2-1	many	TRBD2	CASSDASGRTYNEQFF	TGTGCCAGCAGTGATGCCAGCGGGAGGACCTACAATGAGCAGTTCTTC
TRBV12-3/TRBV12-4	TRBJ2-7	many	TRBD1	CASSLTGVGEQYF	TGTGCCAGCAGTTTAACAGGGGTGGGCGAGCAGTACTTC
TRBV7-8	TRBJ1-4	.	.	CASSLRAGEKLFF	TGTGCCAGCAGCTTACGGGCGGGAGAAAAACTGTTTTTT
TRBV28	TRBJ1-1	many	.	CASKIEGRKAFF	TGTGCCAGCAAGATCGAAGGCCGGAAAGCTTTCTTT
TRBV7-2	TRBJ2-7	.	.	CASSAVDYNEQYF	TGTGCCAGCAGCGCGGTCGACTACAATGAGCAGTACTTC
TRBV6-5	TRBJ2-7	.	.	CASSLDGGGIYEQYF	TGTGCCAGCAGCTTAGATGGGGGAGGTATTTACGAGCAGTACTTC
TRBV3-1	TRBJ2-7	.	.	CAGSLGDYEQYF	TGTGCCGGCAGCCTGGGGGACTACGAGCAGTACTTC
TRBV20-1	TRBJ2-7	many	.	CSARDLGEFYEQYF	TGCAGTGCTAGAGATCTAGGGGAATTCTACGAGCAGTACTTC
TRBV28	TRBJ1-5	many	.	CASHGFNNQPQHF	TGTGCCAGCCACGGGTTTAATAATCAGCCCCAGCATTTT
TRBV6-1	TRBJ2-5	.	.	CASRLESQETQYF	TGTGCCAGCAGGTTGGAGAGTCAAGAGACCCAGTACTTC
TRBV3-1	TRBJ2-5	many	TRBD2	CASSQAQTGTSGRVTQYF	TGTGCCAGCAGCCAAGCCCAGACCGGGACTAGCGGGAGGGTGACCCAGTACTTC
TRBV6-2/TRBV6-3	TRBJ2-7	.	TRBD1	CASRTGTGMYEQYF	TGTGCCAGCAGGACCGGGACAGGGATGTACGAGCAGTACTTC
TRBV20-1	TRBJ2-7	.	TRBD2	CSAKGGSVPYEQYF	TGCAGTGCTAAGGGCGGGAGTGTACCCTACGAGCAGTACTTC
TRBV18	TRBJ1-4	few	TRBD1	CASSPYTGTGAQEKLFF	TGTGCCAGCTCACCCTATACCGGGACAGGGGCACAGGAAAAACTGTTTTTT
TRBV6-1	TRBJ2-2	many	.	CASSEHSANTGELFF	TGTGCCAGCAGTGAACACAGTGCGAACACCGGGGAGCTGTTTTTT
TRBV20-1	TRBJ2-5	many	TRBD1	CSATGQRIGETQYF	TGCAGTGCAACGGGACAGCGGATTGGAGAGACCCAGTACTTC
TRBV6-1	TRBJ2-7	few	TRBD1	CASKGDRDRGTYEQYF	TGTGCCAGCAAAGGGGATCGGGACAGGGGGACCTACGAGCAGTACTTC
TRBV6-9	TRBJ2-2	.	TRBD1	CASSWDRVRTGELFF	TGTGCCAGCAGTTGGGACAGGGTCCGCACCGGGGAGCTGTTTTTT
TRBV30	TRBJ2-7	many	TRBD1	CAWSGTGGYEQYF	TGTGCCTGGAGTGGGACAGGGGGCTACGAGCAGTACTTC
TRBV5-4	TRBJ2-1	many	.	CASSAEGLYNEQFF	TGTGCCAGCAGCGCGGAGGGCCTATACAATGAGCAGTTCTTC
TRBV27	TRBJ2-2	few	TRBD1	CASSRDSDTGELFF	TGTGCCAGCAGTAGGGACAGTGACACCGGGGAGCTGTTTTTT
TRBV11-2	TRBJ2-1	.	TRBD1	CASSLAVGQSSYNEQFF	TGTGCCAGCAGCTTAGCTGTGGGACAGAGCTCCTACAATGAGCAGTTCTTC
TRBV12-3/TRBV12-4	TRBJ2-1	many	.	CASSQTLYNEQFF	TGTGCCAGCAGTCAGACTCTCTACAATGAGCAGTTCTTC
TRBV12-3/TRBV12-4	TRBJ1-1	many	.	CASGRDGGWFEAFF	TGTGCCAGCGGGAGGGACGGTGGATGGTTTGAAGCTTTCTTT
TRBV20-1	TRBJ1-5	.	.	CSATIGGRQPQHF	TGCAGTGCCACAATCGGGGGCAGACAGCCCCAGCATTTT
TRBV7-2	TRBJ2-4	.	TRBD1	CASSFGTGGFDIQYF	TGTGCCAGCAGCTTCGGGACAGGGGGCTTTGACATTCAGTACTTC
TRBV7-9	TRBJ2-1	.	.	CASSLRGGAVTSGFF	TGTGCCAGCAGCTTACGAGGGGGGGCAGTAACCTCCGGGTTCTTC
TRBV7-9	TRBJ1-4	.	TRBD1	CASSWRGRGEKLFF	TGTGCCAGCAGCTGGAGGGGGCGCGGTGAAAAACTGTTTTTT
TRBV20-1	TRBJ1-5	few	TRBD1	CSAIQGAEAQPQHF	TGCAGTGCGATACAGGGGGCTGAGGCTCAGCCCCAGCATTTT
TRBV7-9	TRBJ2-6	.	.	CASSGSTGANVLTF	TGTGCCAGCAGCGGATCTACAGGGGCCAACGTCCTGACTTTC
TRBV7-3	TRBJ2-5	many	.	CASSSLEGIETQYF	TGTGCCAGCAGCTCGCTAGAGGGGATTGAGACCCAGTACTTC
TRBV27	TRBJ2-7	many	TRBD2	CASSLDPLAGGSYEQYF	TGTGCCAGCAGTTTAGACCCCCTAGCGGGAGGATCCTACGAGCAGTACTTC
TRBV7-2	TRBJ2-2	few	.	CASSQESIQATGELFF	TGTGCCAGCAGCCAAGAAAGTATTCAGGCGACCGGGGAGCTGTTTTTT
TRBV13	TRBJ2-7	many	TRBD1	CASSQGQLSYEQYF	TGTGCCAGCAGCCAGGGACAGCTATCCTACGAGCAGTACTTC
TRBV20-1	TRBJ1-1	many	.	CSAKSPWGTEAFF	TGCAGTGCTAAAAGCCCATGGGGCACTGAAGCTTTCTTT
TRBV11-2	TRBJ2-7	many	TRBD2	CASSLGPSGNDEQYF	TGTGCCAGCAGCTTAGGGCCTAGCGGGAACGACGAGCAGTACTTC